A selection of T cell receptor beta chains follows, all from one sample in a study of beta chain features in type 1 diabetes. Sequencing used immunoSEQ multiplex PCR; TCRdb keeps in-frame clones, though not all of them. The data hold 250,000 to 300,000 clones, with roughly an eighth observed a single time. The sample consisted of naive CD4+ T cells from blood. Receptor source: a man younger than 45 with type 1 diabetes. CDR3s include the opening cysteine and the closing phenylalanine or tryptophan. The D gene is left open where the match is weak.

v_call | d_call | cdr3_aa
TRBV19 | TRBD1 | CASSSLQGARTEAFF
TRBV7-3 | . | CASSYGGAGETQYF
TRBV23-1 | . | CASSQPFLRRDSYNEQFF
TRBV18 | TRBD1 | CASSPRSTGQSENEQFF
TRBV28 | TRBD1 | CASSSLGTGYNQPQHF
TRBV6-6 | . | CASSQDYEQYF
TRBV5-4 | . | CASSLGLRDSGNTIYF
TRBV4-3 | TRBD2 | CASSQETSAWSYNEQFF
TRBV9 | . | CASSRGTSSYEQYF
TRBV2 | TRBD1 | CASSTDTGDGYTF
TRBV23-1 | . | CASSQSGEPSDKSGYTF
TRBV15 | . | CATSRDSVAEAFF
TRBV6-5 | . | CASRPTDTYYEQYF
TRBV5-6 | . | CASSALDGEGTQYF
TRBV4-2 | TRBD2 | CASSQIGGSEHEQFF
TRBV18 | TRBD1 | CASSLPGTGTYGYTF
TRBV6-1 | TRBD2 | CASSELGGRIHNEQFF
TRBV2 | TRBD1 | CATGAGTGFHEQYF
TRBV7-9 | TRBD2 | CASSSWTSEDQETQYF
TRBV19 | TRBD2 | CASGTSVIYEQYF
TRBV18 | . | CASSPYTRVYEQYF
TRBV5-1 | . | CASRDGTQDQPQHF
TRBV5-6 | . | CASSLVGSTRGYGYTF
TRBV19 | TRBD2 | CASRRGTSGIDNEQFF
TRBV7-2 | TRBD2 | CASSRGTSRETQYF
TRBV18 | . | CASSPRGETQYF
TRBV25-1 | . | CASSEWGEGNYGYTF
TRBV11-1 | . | CASSFNQGYNEQFF
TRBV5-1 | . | CASSLSGLDSYEQYF
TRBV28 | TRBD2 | CASSLELAREQYF
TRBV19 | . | CASSSPQGAAGELFF
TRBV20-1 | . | CSAQRADTQYF
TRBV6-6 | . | CASSPQMINTEAFF
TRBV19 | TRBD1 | CASSIDRQGPYEQYF
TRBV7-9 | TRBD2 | CASSTTSGNYNEQFF
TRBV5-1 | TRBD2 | CASSLTSGTYEQYF
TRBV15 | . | CATSRDRGLNYGYTF
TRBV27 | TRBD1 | CASRLAGTGSAFF
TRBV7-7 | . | CASSLGAVSRNEQFF
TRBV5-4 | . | CASSPVRDTEQYF
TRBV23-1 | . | CASGPDSSNEKLFF
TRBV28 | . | CISFSPGGELFF
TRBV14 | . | CASSPTWQTQYF
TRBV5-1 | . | CASSSLFGNGEQYF
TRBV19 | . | CASSITGSSGANVLTF
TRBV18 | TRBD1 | CASSLTGQGYTF
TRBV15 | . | CATSGYRRTNEKLFF
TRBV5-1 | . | CASSLAGSSYNEQFF
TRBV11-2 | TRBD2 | CASSPGAGTRLVGELFF
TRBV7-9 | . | CASSLKAGDNYEQYF
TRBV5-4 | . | CASSSGEMPGELFF